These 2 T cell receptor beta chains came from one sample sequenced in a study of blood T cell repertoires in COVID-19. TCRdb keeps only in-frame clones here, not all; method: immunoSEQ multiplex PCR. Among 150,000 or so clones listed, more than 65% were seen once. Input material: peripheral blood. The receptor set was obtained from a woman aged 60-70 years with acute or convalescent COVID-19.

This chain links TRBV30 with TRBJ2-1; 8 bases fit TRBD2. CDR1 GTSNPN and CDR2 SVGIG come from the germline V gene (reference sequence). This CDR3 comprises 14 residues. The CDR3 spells CAGTRTSHNNEQFF. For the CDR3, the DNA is TGTGCTGGGACTCGGACTAGCCATAACAATGAGCAGTTCTTC.

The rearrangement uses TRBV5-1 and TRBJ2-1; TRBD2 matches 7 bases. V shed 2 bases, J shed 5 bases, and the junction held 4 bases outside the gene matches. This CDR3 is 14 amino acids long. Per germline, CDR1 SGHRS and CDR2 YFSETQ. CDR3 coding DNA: TGCGCCAGCAGCTTACTAGCGAATGACAATGAGCAGTTCTTC. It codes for CASSLLANDNEQFF.